This T cell receptor beta chain was observed in a study of human T cells and chemical hapten exposure. Study-wide context: While the approximately 22-week study was under way, patients received diphenylcyclopropenone on the scalp every week. Chiefly women, the patients showed alopecia areata, totalis or universalis.

Study-level findings and limits: Counts of TCRs above 1 in 1000 frequency stayed unchanged with DPC sensitization.

Library construction involved attaching unique molecular identifiers to individual cDNA molecules, which allowed quantitative, reproducible TCR counting. One entry per CDR3 protein results from TCRdb running MiXCR on the RACE reads. The table includes 150,000 to 200,000 distinct CDR3 sequences, nearly 30% detected once. Described time point: pre-sensitization, week 0. Sample treatment: therapeutic diphenylcyclopropenone sensitization with weekly scalp DPC. This clonotype has a handful of counts. Its antigen remains unknown. The source is a woman in her twenties or thirties with alopecia areata. Some clones in this sample may be carry-over from other donors' samples. The material sequenced was whole blood, taken in connection with sensitization to the hapten diphenylcyclopropenone (DPC).

The CDR3 coding sequence is TGTGCCAGCAGCTTAAATGGGGATACGCAGTATTTT. Its protein product is CASSLNGDTQYF. The chain links TRBV7-7 to TRBJ2-3; no firm D call. The germline gives CDR1 SSHAT, CDR2 FNYEAQ (reference sequence). V gave up 2 bases and J gave up 6 bases, with 6 bases separating them. The CDR3 is 12 residues long.